This TCR beta chain was found in a study of graft-versus-host responses after intestinal transplantation (dated by TCRdb to 2020 to 2022). As for the study more broadly: The transplants that recipients got were multivisceral, liver-intestinal, or isolated intestinal. Every recipient was given anti-thymocyte globulin induction, followed by 2 to 3 years of maintenance tacrolimus and steroids. After intestinal transplantation, graft-versus-host and host-versus-graft alloreactive T cell clones were followed in the graft, circulation and bone marrow using bulk TCR-beta CDR3 sequencing. Alloreactive clones were identified by sequencing pre-transplant mixed lymphocyte reaction products and comparing these products with unstimulated pre-transplant donor and recipient T cells. The cohort enrolled around 23 intestinal transplant recipients including one retransplant, and a few patients lacking pretransplant specimens were excluded. A peak of at least 4% donor T cells among recipient peripheral blood mononuclear cells was the definition used for donor T cell macrochimerism. Samples from a few later patients were sequenced in-house on an Illumina MiSeq with MiXCR processing rather than by the commercial service.

What the authors observed across the whole study: The conclusions were limited by the relatively low number and heterogeneity of the intestinal transplant patients. GvH clones were found in recipient bone marrow, and some of the GvH clones appeared earlier in ileal mucosa or blood, which is consistent with an intestinal mucosal origin. Early after transplant, declines in HvG clones were associated with peak levels of circulating GvH clones. In the allografts of patients with donor T cell macrochimerism, GvH to HvG T cell clonal ratios were high.

A note on this clone: Its antigen remains undetermined. Base qualities are not at hand, and no much larger clone is one base apart.

CDR1 and CDR2 are drawn from the germline V gene: SGDLS, YYNGEE. V is pared back by 2 bases and J by 5 bases, with 15 bases lying between the germline termini. Reading from cysteine to phenylalanine, the CDR3 counts 15 amino acids. Kept here is only the CDR3 DNA, which spans 45 bases and is read in frame from base 1. The protocol used for the library was the immunoSEQ multiplex PCR assay. For most patients, genomic DNA was isolated with the Qiagen DNeasy Blood and Tissue Kit and shipped frozen to Adaptive Biotechnologies for TCR sequencing. For most patients, genomic DNA was subjected to high-throughput TCR-beta CDR3 sequencing by Adaptive Biotechnologies. Turning to the authors' computational methods: Adaptive's ImmunoSEQ software was the source of the TCR sequencing data for roughly 19 patients, while a few other patients were processed with MiXCR and VDJtools. To correct CD4 versus CD8 sorting errors, sequences present in both subsets at a frequency ratio below 5:1 were removed. CDR3 nucleotide sequences shared by donor and recipient were removed because the origin of these sequences could not be assigned. Alloreactive clones required at least 2-fold expansion over unstimulated cells and minimum CFSE-low frequency of 0.002% (template counts) or 0.001% (read counts). Clones detected in sequenced pre-transplant spleen, lymph node, or MLR CFSE-low populations of the donor or recipient were defined as mappable. Cumulative frequency of alloreactive clones was calculated as a percentage of all sequences weighted by copy number. TCRdb took this table from immuneACCESS and kept in-frame rearrangements with V and J called. Such tables lack part of the clones; where checked against another copy, unresolved V genes explain under half of the gap, and the rest is unexplained. V, J and clone size are taken as reported in that table, and D and trimming were inferred from the DNA itself. The sample profile shows roughly 110,000 clones; more than 80% of them were found once. Of the sample, about 0.25% falls within the top ten clones.

Per the publication, the time point label means: cells obtained before transplantation from donor or recipient. CD3+CD4+ and CD3+CD8+ populations were FACS-sorted from unstimulated pre-transplant donor and recipient cells taken from spleen or lymph nodes. The sequencing used unstimulated CD4+ T cells sorted from spleen or lymph node cells, collected before transplant. The source is a human donor who was the organ donor for an intestinal transplant. This sequence uses TRBV9 and TRBJ2-3, with no confident D gene call. CDR3 loop: CASSVDPSSVDTQYF. The bases read TGTGCCAGCAGCGTGGACCCCTCAAGTGTAGATACGCAGTATTTT.